This T cell receptor (beta chain) was documented in a study of cytomegalovirus exposure and HLA in healthy donors. With 60 Vbeta and 13 Jbeta primers, the PCR was carried out. This table comes from immunoSEQ multiplex PCR, and its TCRdb copy is limited to in-frame clones, with some not included. The sample lists some 170,000 clones, 60% to 75% occurring once. Overall study findings and caveats: Later analysis showed most CMV-associated TCR beta chains appearing HLA-restricted. Most observed TCR sequences were rare, whereas some public TCRs were detected in many donors. The study dropped some indistinguishable V segments, TRBV6-2 and TRBV6-3 among them. CMV serostatus was the sole immune exposure information available.

V was pared by 10 bases and J by 2 bases, with 12 bases between. The CDR3 has 12 amino acids. CDR1 and CDR2 (germline): MDHEN, SYDVKM. This clone has a single count. Its antigen remains unidentified. V usage is TRBV28 and J usage is TRBJ2-7; the D is unclear. The receptor's source is a woman in her forties or fifties in good health and CMV-seropositive. Sequenced: PBMCs. CDR3 protein: CATGVATYEQYF. CDR3 sequence (DNA): TGTGCCACAGGCGTGGCCACCTACGAGCAGTACTTC.